Shown below are 29 T cell receptor beta chains from a single sample sequenced in a study of human T cells and chemical hapten exposure. As for time point: patch test 2, 6 weeks after DPC sensitization. As for treatment: therapeutic diphenylcyclopropenone sensitization with weekly scalp DPC. One entry per CDR3 protein results from TCRdb running MiXCR on the RACE reads. The table includes 90,000 to 110,000 distinct CDR3 sequences, 9.2% detected once. Source: whole blood, taken in connection with sensitization to the hapten diphenylcyclopropenone (DPC). The receptor set was obtained from a woman in her thirties or forties with alopecia areata. Some clones in this sample may be carry-over from other donors' samples.

This clonotype came up a few times. The chain combines TRBV7-9 with TRBJ2-1, with D perhaps TRBD1 (6 bases). From germline, CDR1 is SEHNR and CDR2 FQNEAQ (reference sequence). With 0 bases removed from V and 4 bases from J, the gap between germline ends came to 10 bases. The CDR3 loop spans 15 amino acids. The CDR3 is CASSLAAGEYNEQFF. Written as DNA, the CDR3 is TGTGCCAGCAGCTTAGCGGCAGGGGAGTACAATGAGCAGTTCTTC.

The gene calls are TRBV4-2 and TRBJ2-5; 13 nucleotides line up with TRBD2. This CDR3 is built from 17 residues. CDR1 is LGHNA, CDR2 YNFKEQ, per germline. Trimming at V came to 3 bases and at J to 5 bases, leaving 9 bases not matched to a gene. In DNA, the CDR3 is TGTGCCAGCAGCCATCCAAAAGCGGGACTAGCGGGGGAGACCCAGTACTTC. It codes for CASSHPKAGLAGETQYF.

This chain links TRBV20-1 with TRBJ2-1; perhaps TRBD2 as D (6 bases). This CDR3 is built from 14 residues. Between the trimmed V and J ends, which lost 5 bases and 5 bases, there was a span of 16 bases. Germline V gives CDR1 DFQATT, CDR2 SNEGSKA (reference sequence). CDR3 protein: CSASGTSLNNEQFF. CDR3 nucleotide sequence: TGCAGTGCTTCCGGGACTTCGCTCAACAATGAGCAGTTCTTC.

This clonotype has a count of ten or more. The chain is built from TRBV29-1 and TRBJ2-7; 7 nucleotides match TRBD1. Trimming cost V 7 bases and J 4 bases; bases outside gene matches: 7. The CDR3 consists of 12 residues. Looked up from germline, CDR1 is SQVTM and CDR2 is ANQGSEA. The CDR3 spells CSASGTDYEQYF. The CDR3 nucleotides read TGCAGCGCTTCCGGGACAGATTACGAGCAGTACTTC.

Many counts were recorded for this clonotype. The gene calls are TRBV6-1 and TRBJ1-1; 7 bases are a match to TRBD1. Germline CDR1 and CDR2: MNHNS and SASEGT. J gave up 1 base and V 5 bases, and 7 bases lay outside the gene matches. This CDR3 contains 15 residues. CDR3 amino acids: CASSYWTGGNTEAFF. The CDR3, as DNA: TGTGCCAGCAGTTATTGGACAGGAGGGAACACTGAAGCTTTCTTT.

This sequence joins TRBV7-9 and TRBJ1-1, with a tentative D call TRBD1 (5 bases). The CDR3 extends over 12 amino acids. V lost 6 bases and J lost 11, with 16 bases in between. Germline CDR1 and CDR2: SEHNR and FQNEAQ (reference sequence). DNA for the CDR3: TGTGCCAGCAGGGGGCTGGGGGTCTACGCTTTCTTT. Encoded protein: CASRGLGVYAFF.

A word on this clonotype: A much larger clone lies a single base off, so this may be a read error. The rearrangement joins TRBV6-5 to TRBJ1-2; 7 bases match TRBD1. Trimming removed 2 bases from V and 3 bases from J; junction bases left unmatched: 3. CDR1 and CDR2 (germline): MNHEY, SVGAGI. The CDR3 has 14 amino acids. The CDR3 sequence: CASSYQGTDYGYTF. The CDR3 DNA is TGTGCCAGCAGTTACCAGGGGACAGACTATGGCTACACCTTC.

This clonotype was detected ten times or more. The chain carries TRBV18 and TRBJ2-6; perhaps TRBD2 as D (5 bases). This CDR3 comprises 17 residues. Trimming pared 1 base from V and 0 bases from J, leaving 10 bases between. Per the germline V gene, CDR1 is KGHSH and CDR2 is LQKENI. As DNA, the CDR3 is TGTGCCAGCTCACCACAGGAGGTGAGCTCTGGGGCCAACGTCCTGACTTTC. Protein: CASSPQEVSSGANVLTF.

The chain couples TRBV12-3 or TRBV12-4 to TRBJ2-5; TRBD2 matches at 8 bases. CDR3 length: 13 residues. The V gene end was trimmed by 6 bases and the J gene end by 5 bases; junction bases not matched to a gene: 5. The CDR3 region has the DNA TGTGCCAGCAGACGGGGGGGCGCGGAGACCCAGTACTTC. Encoded protein: CASRRGGAETQYF.

The chain combines TRBV2 with TRBJ2-7; TRBD1 matches 9 bases. V lost 7 bases, J lost 6 bases, and 16 bases stayed unmatched. Germline V gene data show CDR1 as SNHLY and CDR2 as FYNNEI. The CDR3 totals 16 residues. The CDR3 sequence is CASTRDRVIAGVEQYF. The DNA of the CDR3 is TGTGCCAGCACTCGGGACAGGGTAATCGCGGGAGTCGAGCAGTACTTC.

This clonotype showed up just a few times. The V gene is TRBV4-1, the J gene TRBJ2-5; tentatively, D is TRBD1 or TRBD2 (5 bases each). Germline V CDR1 and CDR2: MGHRA, YSYEKL. Trimming removed 0 bases at V and 4 bases at J, with 9 bases between. The CDR3 length is 14 residues. DNA of the CDR3: TGCGCCAGCAGCCAAGAAACGAGGGGAGAGACCCAGTACTTC. Its protein is CASSQETRGETQYF.

This clonotype turned up a few times. The rearrangement joins TRBV7-2 to TRBJ2-1; 9 nucleotides match TRBD2. With V trimmed by 4 bases and J by 3 bases, 4 bases remained unmatched. Germline CDR1 reads SGHTA; CDR2 reads FQGNSA. The CDR3 length is 15 residues. The CDR3 sequence is CASSSPSGVYNEQFF. CDR3 nucleotides: TGTGCCAGCAGCTCGCCTAGCGGGGTCTACAATGAGCAGTTCTTC.

This clonotype occurred many times. This chain links TRBV4-3 with TRBJ2-1, with 8 bases fitting TRBD2. The V and J ends lost 0 bases and 0 bases, in that order; junction bases with no gene match: 4. This CDR3 spans 17 amino acids. Germline-derived CDR1 and CDR2 are LGHNA and YSLEER. The DNA for the CDR3 is TGCGCCAGCAGCCAAGACCGGGGGGGACACTCCTACAATGAGCAGTTCTTC. Its protein is CASSQDRGGHSYNEQFF.

Many counts were recorded for this clonotype. This chain connects TRBV6-6 to TRBJ1-4, with D perhaps matching TRBD1 (5 bases). The germline V and J ends were trimmed by 6 bases and 1 base, with 9 bases remaining between them. The CDR3 runs 14 residues. The germline V gene encodes CDR1 MNHNY and CDR2 SVGAGI (reference sequence). CDR3 sequence reads: CASSRDGTNEKLFF. The CDR3 DNA sequence: TGTGCCAGCAGCCGGGACGGAACTAATGAAAAACTGTTTTTT.

The table lists this clonotype with many counts. The rearrangement links TRBV6-1 to TRBJ2-7; TRBD1 matches at 10 bases. The V gene end was trimmed by 3 bases and the J gene end by 7 bases; junction bases not matched to a gene: 3. Germline lookup yields CDR1 MNHNS and CDR2 SASEGT. CDR3 length: 13 residues. The CDR3 spells CASSEGQGSEQYF. The CDR3 DNA reads as TGTGCCAGCAGTGAGGGACAGGGGAGTGAGCAGTACTTC.

Ten or more counts support this clonotype. The V and J genes are TRBV9 and TRBJ2-7, with 7 nucleotides matching TRBD1. This CDR3 is built from 15 residues. Per the germline V gene, CDR1 is SGDLS and CDR2 is YYNGEE. Trimming removed 3 bases from V and 4 bases from J; junction bases left unmatched: 10. CDR3 DNA sequence: TGTGCCAGCAGCGAGGGGACCGGGACAGAATACGAGCAGTACTTC. Translation: CASSEGTGTEYEQYF.

The J gene is TRBJ2-1, the V gene TRBV29-1, with D unresolved. The germline gives CDR1 SQVTM, CDR2 ANQGSEA. Deletions cut 4 bases from V and 4 bases from J, with 8 bases between. The CDR3 loop spans 12 amino acids. The DNA of the CDR3 is TGCAGCGTTGTCCATCCGTACAATGAGCAGTTCTTC. It specifies CSVVHPYNEQFF.

The chain employs TRBV12-3 or TRBV12-4 and TRBJ1-1; 7 positions match TRBD1. The CDR3 loop spans 12 amino acids. J was trimmed by 5 bases and V by 6 bases; bases with no gene match: 3. In nucleotides, the CDR3 is TGTGCCAGCAGCCGACAGGGTACTGAAGCTTTCTTT. Protein sequence: CASSRQGTEAFF.

This clonotype was counted many times. V gene TRBV7-3 combines with J gene TRBJ2-2; 13 nucleotides align to TRBD2. V was clipped by 6 bases and J by 0 bases; unmatched bases: 4. The CDR3 covers 17 residues. Germline V gene sequence: CDR1 SGHTA, CDR2 FQGTGA. The CDR3 region is CASSRGLAGANTGELFF. In DNA, the CDR3 is TGTGCCAGCAGTCGCGGACTAGCGGGGGCGAACACCGGGGAGCTGTTTTTT. The entire variable domain, with the rest obtained from reference TRBV7-3 and TRBJ2-2, is as follows: GAGVSQTPSNKVTEKGKYVELRCDPISGHTALYWYRQSLGQGPEFLIYFQGTGAADDSGLPNDRFFAVRPEGSVSTLKIQRTERGDSAVYLCASSRGLAGANTGELFFGEGSRLTVL.

The rearrangement links TRBV20-1 to TRBJ2-7, with TRBD1 matching 12 bases. The V and J ends lost 4 bases and 2 bases, in that order; junction bases with no gene match: 6. Germline V gene lookup returns CDR1 DFQATT and CDR2 SNEGSKA (reference sequence). CDR3 length: 15 amino acids. DNA of the CDR3: TGCAGTGCTATGGGGACAGGGGGCAGGGCCTACGAGCAGTACTTC. Its translation: CSAMGTGGRAYEQYF.

This clonotype was found a few times. This chain links TRBV9 with TRBJ2-3, with D unresolved. The CDR3 contains 14 residues. With 8 bases removed from V and 0 bases from J, the gap between germline ends came to 13 bases. Germline lookup yields CDR1 SGDLS and CDR2 YYNGEE. The CDR3 here is CASRRSGSTDTQYF. The CDR3 bases are TGTGCCAGTCGTCGGTCAGGAAGCACAGATACGCAGTATTTT.

This clonotype was recorded at least ten times. The chain joins TRBV19 to TRBJ2-7; possible D gene TRBD2, 6 bases. The germline V gene has CDR1 LNHDA and CDR2 SQIVND (reference sequence). This CDR3 is built from 14 residues. Trimming removed 3 bases from V and 4 bases from J, with 13 bases in between. This chain's CDR3 is CASSIAGMDYEQYF. CDR3 sequence (DNA): TGTGCCAGTAGTATCGCGGGGATGGATTACGAGCAGTACTTC. Filled out from reference TRBV19 and TRBJ2-7, the complete variable domain reads DGGITQSPKYLFRKEGQNVTLSCEQNLNHDAMYWYRQDPGQGLRLIYYSQIVNDFQKGDIAEGYSVSREKKESFPLTVTSAQKNPTAFYLCASSIAGMDYEQYFGPGTRLTVT.

This clonotype was observed many times. The V and J genes are TRBV5-1 and TRBJ1-2; D unclear. The CDR3 totals 14 residues. With 4 bases removed from V and 3 bases from J, the gap between germline ends came to 13 bases. CDR1 is SGHRS, CDR2 YFSETQ, per germline. The CDR3 protein is CASSPGEGYYGYTF. The CDR3 nucleotides are TGCGCCAGCAGCCCTGGTGAGGGTTACTATGGCTACACCTTC.

This clonotype was picked up many times. The DNA of the CDR3 is TGTGCCAGCAGCTTTAGTGGGGGGCCTTTATCCTACGAGCAGTACTTC. It codes for CASSFSGGPLSYEQYF. The gene calls are TRBV7-9 and TRBJ2-7, with D tentatively TRBD1 or TRBD2 (6 bases each). The CDR3 runs 16 residues. Germline lookup yields CDR1 SEHNR and CDR2 FQNEAQ (reference sequence). Between the trimmed V and J ends, which lost 3 bases and 1 base, there was a span of 16 bases.

This clonotype appeared many times. The rearrangement joins TRBV7-6 to TRBJ2-2; TRBD2 agrees at 9 bases. The CDR3 runs to 14 residues. Unmatched junction bases numbered 7, after V lost 7 bases and J lost 7 bases. Germline V CDR1 and CDR2: SGHVS, FNYEAQ. The DNA of the CDR3 is TGTGCCAGCACTAGCGGGGCCGGGAGCGGGGAGCTGTTTTTT. This codes for CASTSGAGSGELFF.

This clonotype was counted many times. This chain connects TRBV18 to TRBJ2-2; D not resolved. The ends were cut back, 0 bases at V and 7 bases at J, with 0 bases in the middle. Germline CDR1 is KGHSH and CDR2 is LQKENI. This CDR3 spans 11 amino acids. The CDR3 loop reads CASSPPGELFF. In DNA form, the CDR3 reads TGTGCCAGCTCACCACCCGGGGAGCTGTTTTTT.

This clonotype has at least ten counts. The J gene is TRBJ1-1, the V gene TRBV4-1; D not certain. CDR1 and CDR2 (germline): MGHRA, YSYEKL. V lost 0 bases and J lost 8, with 10 bases in between. The CDR3 sequence is 13 residues long. CDR3 sequence: CASSQDRAGEAFF. CDR3 bases: TGCGCCAGCAGCCAAGATCGGGCGGGGGAAGCTTTCTTT.

This clonotype has ten or more counts. The gene calls are TRBV12-3 or TRBV12-4 and TRBJ1-1; D is unclear. Trimming took 2 bases from V and 1 from J, leaving 5 bases between them. The CDR3 has 13 residues. CDR3 coding DNA: TGTGCCAGCAGTTTACGGGGGAACACTGAAGCTTTCTTT. Amino acid sequence: CASSLRGNTEAFF.

This clonotype was seen at least ten times. The chain carries TRBV6-2 or TRBV6-3 and TRBJ2-1; no clear D gene. V gave up 0 bases and J gave up 10 bases, with 19 bases separating them. CDR1 and CDR2 (germline): MNHEY, SVGEGT. The CDR3 runs 16 residues. The CDR3, as DNA: TGTGCCAGCAGTTACTCGATTTATGGGTTGTCGAAAGAGCAGTTCTTC. As protein: CASSYSIYGLSKEQFF.